What follows is one T cell receptor (beta chain) and its context. This specimen belongs to a study of cytotoxic CD8 clonotypes in ibrutinib-treated CLL. Whole-study context: Partial response was seen in approximately 24 patients and complete response in 2; after median around 72 months, roughly 14 stayed remitted, around 12 progressed. Once patients had received a median about eleven months of treatment, range 6 to 36, response samples were obtained. Per sample, productive templates averaged about 240,000 and productive rearrangements averaged around 100,000.

Libraries were prepared by immunoSEQ multiplex PCR; TCRdb keeps only in-frame clonotypes and omits some of them. In the table there are tens of thousands of clones, about two thirds of which are singletons. V was cut by 4 bases and J by 7 bases, with 17 bases left in between. Germline V lookup: CDR1 SNHLY, CDR2 FYNNEI. The CDR3 covers 16 residues. The rearrangement joins TRBV2 to TRBJ1-6; possible D gene TRBD1, 5 bases. This TCR derives from a human donor with chronic lymphocytic leukemia. The material sequenced was PBMCs, taken after 12 months of ibrutinib treatment. The CDR3 here is CASSGSAGIINSPLHF. CDR3 sequence (DNA): TGTGCCAGCAGTGGGTCGGCAGGGATCATCAATTCACCCCTCCACTTT.